This T cell receptor beta chain emerged from a study of blood T cell repertoires in COVID-19. At the level of the study: Sites across the United States, Italy and Spain contributed samples from acute and convalescent COVID-19. Sources were T cells, B-cell-depleted T cells, or PBMCs; the material itself was cDNA or gDNA.

The CDR3 totals 14 residues. Trimming left V 0 bases short and J 1 base short, with 7 bases between. Germline lookup yields CDR1 LNHNV and CDR2 YYDKDF (reference sequence). Original methodology: For nucleated cells, counts were estimated from reference gene primer amplification. Libraries were prepared by immunoSEQ multiplex PCR; TCRdb keeps only in-frame clonotypes and omits some of them. The V and J calls and clone size were taken over from that table, and D and trimming were inferred from the DNA. Of tens of thousands of clones in the sample, approximately 86% are singletons; the top ten hold around 1.8%.

This chain links TRBV15 with TRBJ2-7; no firm D call. The origin of this receptor is a man between 50 and 59 years old with active or convalescent COVID-19. The specimen was peripheral blood. In nucleotides, the CDR3 is TGTGCCACCAGCAGAGATCGAACTTCCTACGAGCAGTACTTC. This encodes CATSRDRTSYEQYF.